One sample yielded the 5 T cell receptor beta chains listed below, sequenced in a study of T cell responses to AZD1222 COVID-19 vaccine. TCRdb keeps only in-frame clones here, not all; method: immunoSEQ multiplex PCR. The sample lists roughly 140,000 clones; 75% to 95% were seen once. The sample consisted of peripheral blood, taken 28 days after the second AZD1222 dose. These receptors all stem from an adult who received the AZD1222 COVID-19 vaccine.

The genes are TRBV6-2 or TRBV6-3 and TRBJ1-3, with a possible D match to TRBD1 (6 bases). The V end was cut by 2 bases, the J end by 2 bases, with 13 bases between. The CDR3 covers 16 residues. CDR1 MNHEY and CDR2 SVGEGT come from the germline V gene. The CDR3 DNA is TGTGCCAGCAGTTACCCCGTTGGGGGGCCTGGAAACACCATATATTTT. Translating gives CASSYPVGGPGNTIYF.

The gene calls are TRBV28 and TRBJ2-2; 13 nucleotides agree with TRBD2. V lost 3 bases to trimming and J lost 1 base; unmatched junction nucleotides: 5. The CDR3 has 18 amino acids. Germline CDR1 and CDR2: MDHEN and SYDVKM. The CDR3 spells CASSLTGLAGKNTGELFF. CDR3 nucleotide sequence: TGTGCCAGCAGTTTGACGGGACTAGCGGGAAAGAACACCGGGGAGCTGTTTTTT. Looking up the rest from reference TRBV28 and TRBJ2-2 gives the full variable domain: DVKVTQSSRYLVKRTGEKVFLECVQDMDHENMFWYRQDPGLGLRLIYFSYDVKMKEKGDIPEGYSVSREKKERFSLILESASTNQTSMYLCASSLTGLAGKNTGELFFGEGSRLTVL.

V is TRBV2 and J is TRBJ2-3; 8 bases fit TRBD1. Germline trimming cut 6 bases from V and 6 bases from J; bases unmatched to any gene: 8. The CDR3 is 14 amino acids. Germline V CDR1 and CDR2: SNHLY, FYNNEI. The CDR3 protein is CASRARQGWDTQYF. The CDR3 DNA reads as TGTGCCAGCAGGGCGCGACAGGGGTGGGATACGCAGTATTTT.

V gene TRBV27 combines with J gene TRBJ2-2; tentatively, D is TRBD2 (5 bases). The CDR3 has 16 residues. V dropped 5 bases and J dropped 7 bases, with 20 bases sitting between them. The germline CDR1 and CDR2 sequences are MNHEY and SMNVEV (reference sequence). CDR3 DNA: TGTGCCAGCAGTGATACGTTCGAGGGAACGGGCGGGGAGCTGTTTTTT. Its translation: CASSDTFEGTGGELFF.

The chain combines TRBV5-1 with TRBJ2-7, with D tentatively TRBD1 (5 bases). This CDR3 region has 13 residues. Germline V lookup: CDR1 SGHRS, CDR2 YFSETQ. Trimming pared 1 base from V and 6 bases from J, leaving 11 bases between. In DNA form, the CDR3 reads TGCGCCAGCAGCTTGATTCCAGGGTCCGAGCAGTACTTC. Protein product: CASSLIPGSEQYF. Full variable domain (remainder filled in from reference TRBV5-1 and TRBJ2-7): KAGVTQTPRYLIKTRGQQVTLSCSPISGHRSVSWYQQTPGQGLQFLFEYFSETQRNKGNFPGRFSGRQFSNSRSEMNVSTLELGDSALYLCASSLIPGSEQYFGPGTRLTVT.